This is a list of T cell receptor beta chains from one sample in a study of tumor-infiltrating lymphocytes in localized non-small cell lung cancer. Clones were read by immunoSEQ multiplex PCR, and TCRdb kept only the in-frame ones, dropping some. The sample lists 7,200 or so clones, about two thirds occurring once. The sequenced sample was lung tumor tissue. These receptors all come from a human donor with non-small cell lung cancer. CDR3s include the opening cysteine and the closing phenylalanine or tryptophan. Each record gives: V gene, J gene, D gene, clone size, CDR3 DNA, CDR3 protein. A D gene is named only where the DNA matches it firmly. The size entry is marked missing in some rows and otherwise reads once, few, many or a size class.

V: TRBV5-6; J: TRBJ1-6; D: .; size: .; DNA: TGTGCCAGCAGCTTCCCGGCAGGGAGCTCCTATAATTCACCCCTCCACTTT; CDR3: CASSFPAGSSYNSPLHF
V: TRBV6-6; J: TRBJ2-7; D: .; size: once; DNA: TGTGCCAGCAAGGGGTCCCCCTACGAGCAGTACTTC; CDR3: CASKGSPYEQYF
V: TRBV19; J: TRBJ1-5; D: .; size: .; DNA: TGTGCCAGTAGGGCGAGGGAAGGCCTCAACAATCAGCCCCAGCATTTT; CDR3: CASRAREGLNNQPQHF
V: TRBV7-9; J: TRBJ2-7; D: .; size: .; DNA: TGTGCCAGCAGCTTATCTCAACAGGGATGGCGCGAGCAGTACTTC; CDR3: CASSLSQQGWREQYF
V: TRBV19; J: TRBJ2-3; D: .; size: .; DNA: TGTGCCAGTAGTATTAAAGGGACAAGCGGGAGCACAGATACGCAGTATTTT; CDR3: CASSIKGTSGSTDTQYF
V: TRBV7-9; J: TRBJ1-2; D: .; size: .; DNA: TGTGCCAGCAGCTTATTTTTAACTAGGACTAACTATGGCTACACCTTC; CDR3: CASSLFLTRTNYGYTF
V: TRBV7-3; J: TRBJ2-2; D: .; size: .; DNA: TGTGCCAGCAGCTTAGGGGTAGCGAACACCGGGGAGCTGTTTTTT; CDR3: CASSLGVANTGELFF
V: TRBV11-2; J: TRBJ1-1; D: .; size: few; DNA: TGTGCCAGCAGGGGGGGCATGAACACTGAAGCTTTCTTT; CDR3: CASRGGMNTEAFF
V: TRBV5-1; J: TRBJ1-3; D: .; size: .; DNA: TGCGCCAGCAGCTTGCTGGGCCCGACCTCTGGAAACACCATATATTTT; CDR3: CASSLLGPTSGNTIYF
V: TRBV7-8; J: TRBJ1-2; D: .; size: .; DNA: TGTGCCAGCAGCTATAGGACAGAAGGCTCTGGCTACACCTTC; CDR3: CASSYRTEGSGYTF
V: TRBV6-5; J: TRBJ1-2; D: TRBD1; size: .; DNA: TGTGCCAGCAGCCCCGACAGGGTTAATGGCTACACCTTC; CDR3: CASSPDRVNGYTF
V: TRBV30; J: TRBJ2-6; D: TRBD2; size: .; DNA: TGTGCCTGGAGTGGAGCGGGAGATGGGGCCAACGTCCTGACTTTC; CDR3: CAWSGAGDGANVLTF
V: TRBV13; J: TRBJ2-7; D: .; size: .; DNA: TGTGCCAGCAGGAATAGCCGGGACCACTACGAGCAGTACTTC; CDR3: CASRNSRDHYEQYF
V: TRBV5-1; J: TRBJ2-4; D: TRBD1; size: once; DNA: TGCGCCAGCAGCGGGCAGGGGGCGAAGGGAAACATTCAGTACTTC; CDR3: CASSGQGAKGNIQYF
V: TRBV6-1; J: TRBJ2-3; D: .; size: .; DNA: TGTGCCAGCACACCACGACACTTTAGCACAGATACGCAGTATTTT; CDR3: CASTPRHFSTDTQYF
V: TRBV7-2; J: TRBJ1-1; D: .; size: .; DNA: TGTGCCAGCAGCTTAGTCATGGGTAGCACTGAAGCTTTCTTT; CDR3: CASSLVMGSTEAFF
V: TRBV6-5; J: TRBJ1-1; D: .; size: .; DNA: TGTGCCAGCAGTTCCGCCCCGGTAGTTTGGGCTTTCTTT; CDR3: CASSSAPVVWAFF
V: TRBV9; J: TRBJ1-3; D: .; size: .; DNA: TGTGCCAGCAGCCTTCCGGGAGGGCAACTTTCTGGAAACACCATATATTTT; CDR3: CASSLPGGQLSGNTIYF
V: TRBV6-6; J: TRBJ1-2; D: TRBD1; size: .; DNA: TGTGCCATTAGCGGGGACAGTCGTAACTATGGCTACACCTTC; CDR3: CAISGDSRNYGYTF
V: TRBV5-8; J: TRBJ1-5; D: TRBD1; size: .; DNA: TGTGCCAGCAGCCCCCGCAGGGGGCTCGAACAGCCCCAGCATTTT; CDR3: CASSPRRGLEQPQHF
V: TRBV7-9; J: TRBJ2-7; D: TRBD2; size: few; DNA: TGTGCCAGCAGCTTAGACGGAGGGACTACATACGAGCAGTACTTC; CDR3: CASSLDGGTTYEQYF
V: TRBV7-9; J: TRBJ2-7; D: TRBD1; size: .; DNA: TGTGCCAGCAGCCCACCTGGACAGGGCGGTTGGTACTTC; CDR3: CASSPPGQGGWYF
V: TRBV7-2; J: TRBJ2-3; D: .; size: medium-sized; DNA: TGTGCCAGCAGCTTATCGCCGCCCCCCACAGATACGCAGTATTTT; CDR3: CASSLSPPPTDTQYF
V: TRBV7-6; J: TRBJ2-2; D: .; size: .; DNA: TGTGCCAGCAGCTCTGCTCCCGGGGTAGGCGGGGAGCTGTTTTTT; CDR3: CASSSAPGVGGELFF
V: TRBV29-1; J: TRBJ2-7; D: .; size: .; DNA: TGCAGCGTTCTCCGGGGTACCTACGAGCAGTACTTC; CDR3: CSVLRGTYEQYF
V: TRBV5-4; J: TRBJ1-1; D: .; size: .; DNA: TGCGCCAGCACCCAGCTCGGGGGGAACACTGAAGCTTTCTTT; CDR3: CASTQLGGNTEAFF
V: TRBV11-3; J: TRBJ2-3; D: TRBD2; size: medium-sized; DNA: TGTGCCAGCAGCAGCGGACTAGCGGGAGGAGATACGCAGTATTTT; CDR3: CASSSGLAGGDTQYF
V: TRBV6-6; J: TRBJ1-2; D: TRBD1; size: .; DNA: TGTGCCAGCAGTTACTCGAATACCGGGACAGGGACTGGCTACACCTTC; CDR3: CASSYSNTGTGTGYTF
V: TRBV5-4; J: TRBJ2-7; D: .; size: few; DNA: TGTGCCAGCAGCTTGTTCGGAGGAACCTACGAGCAGTACTTC; CDR3: CASSLFGGTYEQYF
V: TRBV11-2; J: TRBJ2-5; D: .; size: .; DNA: TGTGCCAGCAGTGGGGGGGCTAGTGGAGAGACCCAGTACTTC; CDR3: CASSGGASGETQYF
V: TRBV6-5; J: TRBJ2-3; D: .; size: .; DNA: TGTGCCAGCAGTTACAGCGGCAGCACAGATACGCAGTATTTT; CDR3: CASSYSGSTDTQYF
V: TRBV28; J: TRBJ2-7; D: .; size: .; DNA: TGTGCCAGCAGTCTACCGACAGGGACTGGACCCTACGAGCAGTACTTC; CDR3: CASSLPTGTGPYEQYF
V: TRBV7-2; J: TRBJ2-5; D: TRBD2; size: .; DNA: TGTGCCAGCAGCCTTGGACGGCTAGCGGGGGGGCCGTTGCAAGAGACCCAGTACTTC; CDR3: CASSLGRLAGGPLQETQYF
V: TRBV28; J: TRBJ1-5; D: .; size: .; DNA: TGTGCCAGCAGTTTAGTGGCACAGCCCCAGCATTTT; CDR3: CASSLVAQPQHF
V: TRBV10-2; J: TRBJ2-7; D: .; size: .; DNA: TGCGCCAGCAGTGGTTCCCCGAGGACCCGCGAAGAGCCGTCGCTGAGGCAGTACTTC; CDR3: CASSGSPRTREEPSLRQYF
V: TRBV6-5; J: TRBJ2-2; D: TRBD2; size: .; DNA: TGTGCCACTTCGCGGGGGGCCGGGGAGCTGTTTTTT; CDR3: CATSRGAGELFF
V: TRBV2; J: TRBJ2-1; D: TRBD2; size: .; DNA: TGTGCCAGCAGTTGGTGGGGGGGCTCCTACAATGAGCAGTTCTTC; CDR3: CASSWWGGSYNEQFF
V: TRBV7-5; J: TRBJ2-7; D: .; size: few; DNA: TGTGCCAGAAGCTTCGTCGGGCTCTCAGGGCCCACCTACGAGCAGTACTTC; CDR3: CARSFVGLSGPTYEQYF
V: TRBV6-1; J: TRBJ1-4; D: .; size: .; DNA: TGTGCCAGCAGTTCCAGACCGAATGAAAAACTGTTTTTT; CDR3: CASSSRPNEKLFF
V: TRBV28; J: TRBJ2-2; D: .; size: .; DNA: TGTGCCACCCTAGGGGCGGTGAGCACCGGGGAGCTGTTTTTT; CDR3: CATLGAVSTGELFF
V: TRBV10-1; J: TRBJ2-1; D: TRBD1; size: .; DNA: TGCGCCAGCAGTAGGACAGGGTCCCTATACAATGAGCAGTTCTTC; CDR3: CASSRTGSLYNEQFF
V: TRBV4-3; J: TRBJ2-1; D: .; size: few; DNA: TGCGCCAGCAGCCGAAGTATCCCGGGGAGCTCCTACAATGAGCAGTTCTTC; CDR3: CASSRSIPGSSYNEQFF
V: TRBV29-1; J: TRBJ2-1; D: .; size: few; DNA: TGCAGCGTTGACCCCCGGACGGCGGTGGGGCAGTTCTTC; CDR3: CSVDPRTAVGQFF
V: TRBV6-5; J: TRBJ2-2; D: .; size: .; DNA: TGTGCCAGCAGTTACGCCGGTTCCGGGGAGCTGTTTTTT; CDR3: CASSYAGSGELFF